This T cell receptor (beta chain) was captured by sequencing in a study of shared clonotypes between healthy human individuals. General study findings and limits: It was the non-shared clonotypes that had lower generation probabilities than clonotypes shared by all four donors. Sequencing depth was expected to influence donor clonotype sharing.

The authors divided CD4+ cells into CD45RA+ naive and CD45RA-negative memory subsets. Remarks on this clone: Its target is unknown.

The CDR3 runs to 14 residues. Trimming left V 8 bases short and J 0 bases short, with 13 bases between. Germline loops: CDR1 MNHEY, CDR2 SVGAGI. Assay runs were performed at deep level. Profiling relied on immunoSEQ multiplex PCR, and the TCRdb table lists in-frame clones only, not all of them. The sample includes about 1 million clones, about 77% seen only once; the top ten take approximately 1.5%. Sequences were obtained from memory CD4+ T cells sorted from blood. Sample subset: CD45RA-negative fraction. This chain connects TRBV6-5 to TRBJ1-1, with no clear D. This TCR derives from a man in his late teens or twenties in good health. The CDR3 bases are TGTGCCAGCTCACCGGTACAGATGAACACTGAAGCTTTCTTT. It codes for CASSPVQMNTEAFF.